Listed here are 21 T cell receptor beta chains from one sample, sequenced in a study of blood T cells in healthy people across ages. With a J-beta primer mix and a sample-barcoded 5' primer, a second PCR ran about 7 to 12 cycles. MiXCR was run by TCRdb on the 5' RACE reads, yielding one entry per CDR3 protein. The sample records about 1.1 million distinct CDR3 sequences, 35% to 40% being singletons. Specimen: blood. These receptors originate from a man younger than 30 in good health.

The chain carries TRBV25-1 and TRBJ1-2; possible D gene TRBD1, 5 bases. V lost 0 bases, J lost 4 bases, and 12 bases lay in between. The CDR3 length is 15 residues. In germline, CDR1 is MGHDK, CDR2 SYGVNS. CDR3 DNA: TGTGCCAGCAGTGAATATAACCCAGGGATCTATGGCTACACCTTC. It yields the protein CASSEYNPGIYGYTF.

The gene calls are TRBV7-8 and TRBJ2-3, with 11 nucleotides matching TRBD1. The length of the CDR3 is 15 residues. After removal of 6 bases from V and 4 bases from J, the junction contained 6 bases not matched to a gene. The V gene's germline CDR1 is SGHVS and CDR2 FQNEAQ. The CDR3 loop is CASRPDRGLADTQYF. The DNA of the CDR3 is TGTGCCAGCAGACCGGACAGGGGGCTGGCAGATACGCAGTATTTT.

The J gene is TRBJ1-2, the V gene TRBV25-1, with no clear D. This CDR3 comprises 11 residues. V lost 6 bases and J lost 6, with 8 bases in between. The V gene's germline CDR1 is MGHDK and CDR2 SYGVNS. The CDR3 region is CASRAANGYTF. Written as DNA, the CDR3 is TGTGCCAGCAGGGCCGCGAATGGCTACACCTTC.

The chain carries TRBV5-5 and TRBJ2-3; D gene unclear. This CDR3 has 13 residues. Germline-derived CDR1 and CDR2 are SGHKS and YYEKEE (reference sequence). V lost 0 bases to trimming and J lost 6 bases, with 8 bases between them. This CDR3 reads CASSLAVVDTQYF. CDR3 bases: TGTGCCAGCAGCTTGGCCGTTGTTGATACGCAGTATTTT.

This clonotype was observed a handful of times. The V and J genes are TRBV29-1 and TRBJ2-4, with 10 nucleotides matching TRBD1. CDR1 and CDR2 from the germline V gene are SQVTM and ANQGSEA. CDR3 length: 13 residues. CDR3 bases: TGCAGAACGTCCGGGACAGGGGTAAACATTCAGTACTTC. Its translation is CRTSGTGVNIQYF.

Only a few counts were recorded for this clonotype. The CDR3 nucleotides are TGCAGTGCTATGGTCGGGGCTAGCACAGATACGCAGTATTTT. Translation gives CSAMVGASTDTQYF. The chain couples TRBV20-1 to TRBJ2-3; the D call may be TRBD1 or TRBD2 (5 bases each). In germline, CDR1 is DFQATT, CDR2 SNEGSKA (reference sequence). The germline V and J ends were trimmed by 4 bases and 0 bases, with 11 bases remaining between them. The CDR3 runs to 14 residues.

The J gene is TRBJ2-1, the V gene TRBV3-1, with 7 bases identical to TRBD1. The germline V gene encodes CDR1 LGHDT and CDR2 YNNKEL (reference sequence). V lost 4 bases, J lost 5 bases, and 5 bases stayed unmatched. The CDR3 runs to 14 residues. The CDR3 region is CASSRDSQDNEQFF. The CDR3, as DNA: TGTGCCAGCAGCCGGGACAGCCAAGACAATGAGCAGTTCTTC.

There are a few counts of this clonotype. The V gene is TRBV6-1, the J gene TRBJ1-2; D is undetermined. Germline-derived CDR1 and CDR2 are MNHNS and SASEGT. V was cut by 4 bases and J by 8 bases, with 17 bases left in between. This CDR3 has 14 amino acids. The CDR3 DNA reads as TGTGCCAGCAGTGTGACGTCCCCCAATCGAGGCTACACCTTC. The encoded protein is CASSVTSPNRGYTF.

The V call is TRBV6-2 or TRBV6-3, the J call TRBJ1-2; 9 nucleotides match TRBD1. The ends lost 7 bases at V and 7 bases at J; junction bases unmatched: 10. This CDR3 region has 14 residues. CDR1 is MNHEY and CDR2 is SVGEGT in the germline V gene. This CDR3 is CASTWGQGSCGYTF. CDR3 in DNA: TGTGCCAGCACCTGGGGACAGGGCTCCTGTGGCTACACCTTC.

About this clonotype itself: This could be a read error, since a much larger clone is one nucleotide away. V is TRBV20-1 and J is TRBJ2-1; TRBD2 agrees at 10 bases. Looked up from germline, CDR1 is DFQATT and CDR2 is SNEGSKA (reference sequence). The CDR3 has 16 amino acids. Written as DNA, the CDR3 is TGCAGTGCTAGTGGAGCGGGGGGGCCAATCTACAATGGGCAGTTCTTC. Protein sequence: CSASGAGGPIYNGQFF.

V is TRBV7-9 and J is TRBJ1-2, with D uncertain. CDR1 and CDR2 (germline): SEHNR, FQNEAQ (reference sequence). CDR3 length equals 18 residues. V lost 5 bases to trimming and J lost 3 bases, with 25 bases between them. CDR3 DNA sequence: TGTGCCAGCAGCACTAGTAGCGGGGTTCGGGCCTTTCACTATGGCTACACCTTC. Translating it yields CASSTSSGVRAFHYGYTF.

This sequence joins TRBV5-1 and TRBJ1-2; maybe TRBD1 (5 bases). Deletions cut 0 bases from V and 4 bases from J, with 16 bases between. The germline V gene encodes CDR1 SGHRS and CDR2 YFSETQ. The length of the CDR3 is 16 residues. The CDR3: CASSLVWDPTPYGYTF. Here the CDR3 DNA reads TGCGCCAGCAGCTTGGTTTGGGACCCGACCCCCTATGGCTACACCTTC.

This clonotype was observed a few times. The chain has TRBV12-3 or TRBV12-4 and TRBJ1-6; no firm D call. Trimming removed 8 bases at V and 14 bases at J, with 22 bases between. This CDR3 region has 14 residues. In nucleotides, the CDR3 is TGTGCCAGCCGATTGGGCGGGGAATTTGTGGCCCTCCACTTT. As protein: CASRLGGEFVALHF.

The rearrangement links TRBV20-1 to TRBJ1-1; D remains unclear. Trimming removed 0 bases at V and 11 bases at J, with 16 bases between. The CDR3 extends over 13 amino acids. Germline V gene lookup returns CDR1 DFQATT and CDR2 SNEGSKA (reference sequence). The CDR3 reads CSARDYEGRRAFF. In nucleotides, the CDR3 is TGCAGTGCTAGAGATTACGAGGGAAGGAGGGCTTTCTTT.

This clonotype was detected once. The chain links TRBV7-2 to TRBJ1-4; possible D gene TRBD1, 5 bases. The germline CDR1 and CDR2 sequences are SGHTA and FQGNSA. V lost 5 bases to trimming and J lost 8 bases, with 15 bases between them. The CDR3 contains 14 residues. The CDR3 bases are TGTGCCAGCAGCCCCAGCCAGGGAGGGGAAAAACTGTTTTTT. Encoded protein: CASSPSQGGEKLFF.

This chain uses TRBV9 with TRBJ2-1; D is ambiguous. The V end lost 9 bases, the J end lost 4 bases, and 17 bases lay between the germline ends. The CDR3 extends over 14 amino acids. Germline CDR1 SGDLS, CDR2 YYNGEE. The CDR3 reads CATQGTEFYNEQFF. The CDR3 region has the DNA TGTGCCACCCAAGGCACAGAATTTTACAATGAGCAGTTCTTC.

The rearrangement uses TRBV20-1 and TRBJ2-3, with a tentative D call TRBD2 (6 bases). V shed 6 bases and J shed 10 bases, with 20 bases lying between them. This CDR3 spans 13 amino acids. Per germline, CDR1 DFQATT and CDR2 SNEGSKA (reference sequence). CDR3 sequence (DNA): TGCAGTGCCAGTGCGCGACCCGGGACTCCGCAGTATTTT. It codes for CSASARPGTPQYF.

The rearrangement uses TRBV6-1 and TRBJ1-2; 7 positions agree with TRBD1. CDR1 and CDR2 from the germline V gene are MNHNS and SASEGT. V shed 4 bases, J shed 1 base, and the junction held 6 bases outside the gene matches. There are 15 residues in the CDR3. CDR3 residues: CASSGGTAVNYGYTF. The CDR3 DNA reads TGTGCCAGCAGTGGGGGGACAGCCGTTAACTATGGCTACACCTTC.

The chain couples TRBV4-1 to TRBJ1-5; D unresolved. Germline V gives CDR1 MGHRA, CDR2 YSYEKL. V was cut by 1 base and J by 3 bases, with 7 bases left in between. The CDR3 extends over 14 amino acids. DNA for the CDR3: TGCGCCAGCAGCCAAGGTCACACCAATCAGCCCCAGCATTTT. It encodes CASSQGHTNQPQHF.

Concerning this clonotype itself: A much bigger clone sits one base away, suggesting this may be a read error. The V and J genes are TRBV7-9 and TRBJ1-1; 9 positions match TRBD1. Trimming removed 10 bases from V and 3 bases from J; junction bases left unmatched: 6. The CDR3 extends over 13 amino acids. Germline values: CDR1 SEHNR, CDR2 FQNEAQ (reference sequence). CDR3 nucleotide sequence: TGTGCCAACAGTCGGGACAGGGACACTGAAGCTTTCTTT. Protein sequence: CANSRDRDTEAFF.

In this sample, this clonotype turned up once. This chain joins TRBV7-9 and TRBJ2-7, with D possibly being TRBD1 or TRBD2 (5 bases each). The CDR3 runs 14 residues. Trimming cost V 5 bases and J 1 base, with 12 bases left between them. CDR1 and CDR2 from the germline V gene are SEHNR and FQNEAQ (reference sequence). The CDR3 DNA reads TGTGCCAGCAGCCAGGTGGGACGATCCTACGAGCAGTACTTC. Protein sequence: CASSQVGRSYEQYF.